This T cell receptor (beta chain) was identified in a study of blood T cell repertoires in COVID-19. Assay used: immunoSEQ multiplex PCR; TCRdb lists only in-frame clones, some missing. The sample lists 85,000 to 130,000 clones, 86% occurring once. Trimming removed 4 bases at V and 1 base at J, with 18 bases between. The CDR3 totals 17 residues. Germline V lookup: CDR1 MDHEN, CDR2 SYDVKM. This sequence was found in a woman in her fifties or sixties who had recovered from COVID-19. The genes are TRBV28 and TRBJ2-3; possibly TRBD2 for D (6 bases). Sequenced sample: PBMCs or T cells enriched from blood (not recorded which). The DNA for the CDR3 is TGTGCCAGCAGTTCCCCCTCAGGGACGGGGGGCACAGATACGCAGTATTTT. It specifies CASSSPSGTGGTDTQYF.